The entry below describes one T cell receptor (beta chain). Its antigen is currently not known. No base quality information exists; no much larger clone differs at one position. Whole blood was collected in K2EDTA tubes by collaborating institutions according to the institutions' own protocols. For TCRbeta analysis, collaborators shipped samples in one of three forms: frozen whole blood, isolated PBMCs, or DNA extracted from either of those sample types. V loses 4 bases, J loses 8 bases, and the germline ends lie 10 bases apart. Per the germline V gene, KGHDR is the CDR1 and SFDVKD is the CDR2. The CDR3, from cysteine to phenylalanine, totals 13 residues. Left in the record is the CDR3 DNA by itself, 39 bases read in frame from the first base. These data belong to a study of blood T cell repertoires in COVID-19 (dated by TCRdb to between 2020 and 2021). Looking at the study overall: Samples from collaborators originated in the United States, Italy and Spain and spanned both the acute and convalescent phases of COVID-19. HLA class I and class II types, where available, came from metadata supplied by the sample provider rather than from assay-based typing. A freely available public database, intended as a resource for researchers studying the immune response to SARS-CoV-2, is where the repertoires were released. The prospective study material was composed of cDNA or gDNA derived from T cells, B-cell-depleted T cells, or PBMCs. Samples came from the ongoing ImmuneRACE study (first 160 participants) plus 1,254 subjects from 6 global collaborators. Subjects who had been exposed to COVID-19, were actively infected with it, or had recovered from it provided the deeply sampled blood TCRbeta repertoires that made up the dataset. The sample metadata nearly always contained a de-identified subject ID, COVID-19 status, age in years and sex. Study-level results and caveats: The amount of clinical and demographic metadata varied by source and participant and was provided uncurated.

The immunoSEQ Assay, a bias-controlled multiplex PCR, was used to amplify TCRbeta CDR3 regions from genomic DNA. In the authors' own workflow: The number of nucleated cells in each sample was estimated from the amplification of reference gene primers within the assay. To quantify the absolute abundance of each unique TCRbeta CDR3 rearrangement, sequence reads were collapsed and filtered. For each sample, productive Simpson clonality was calculated by taking the square root of Simpson's diversity index across productive rearrangements. The immuneACCESS repertoire file appears here via TCRdb, limited to in-frame rearrangements. These files lack a portion of the clones; in checked studies, under half of the deficit traces to unresolved V genes, and the cause of the others is not known. The V and J calls and clone size come from that table; D and trimming were worked out from the DNA. This sample holds 95,000 to 150,000 clones; 82% were observed only once. The top ten hold 3.5% to 5.5% of the sample.

This TCR came from a woman in her sixties or seventies with acute or convalescent COVID-19. Sequenced: peripheral blood. Here the chain combines TRBV24-1 and TRBJ1-4; the best D guess is TRBD1, with 6 bases matching. The CDR3 sequence is CATSDGQPEKLFF. The DNA is TGTGCCACCAGTGACGGACAGCCCGAAAAACTGTTTTTT.